The 5 T cell receptor beta chains below all came from one sample that was sequenced in a study of cytomegalovirus exposure and HLA in healthy donors. This PCR relied on a set of 60 Vbeta primers and 13 Jbeta primers. Sequencing was performed with immunoSEQ multiplex PCR; in TCRdb, only in-frame clones are kept and a portion is missing. This sample carries fewer than 200,000 clones, about two thirds of them seen once, and the ten largest clones take roughly 4%. Material: PBMCs. Source of these receptors: a woman aged 18 to 35 in good health and CMV-seropositive.

The chain combines TRBV28 with TRBJ2-7, with D perhaps TRBD2 (5 bases). Trimming removed 7 bases from V and 1 base from J, with 17 bases in between. Germline V gives CDR1 MDHEN, CDR2 SYDVKM. The CDR3 consists of 15 residues. CDR3 protein: CASINQDSSSYEQYF. The CDR3 DNA is TGTGCCAGCATCAATCAGGACTCTTCTTCCTACGAGCAGTACTTC.

This rearrangement joins TRBV5-1 to TRBJ2-3; tentative D call: TRBD2 (6 bases). The V end was cut by 6 bases, the J end by 3 bases, with 8 bases between. CDR1 is SGHRS and CDR2 is YFSETQ in the germline V gene. This CDR3 has 12 amino acids. The CDR3 region has the DNA TGCGCCAGCATGGGGAGGACAGATACGCAGTATTTT. This gives the protein CASMGRTDTQYF.

This clone was seen only once. The chain employs TRBV5-6 and TRBJ2-5; no definite D call. The J call may be wrong; the DNA end is better matched by TRBJ2-7. The CDR3 is 11 residues long. Per the germline V gene, CDR1 is SGHDT and CDR2 is YYEEEE. This CDR3 is CASSFFHEQYF. DNA of the CDR3: TGTGCCAGCAGCTTTTTCCACGAGCAGTACTTC.

The CDR3, as DNA: TGTGCCAGCAGCCTGGCTAGTGAAGGGACCCAGTACTTC. Its translation is CASSLASEGTQYF. The rearrangement uses TRBV28 and TRBJ2-5; D unresolved. Trimming shortened V by 6 bases and J by 7 bases, and 15 bases separated the two germline ends. The CDR3 runs 13 residues. Germline CDR1 reads MDHEN; CDR2 reads SYDVKM.

This chain links TRBV6-1 with TRBJ1-1; D might be TRBD1 (6 bases). There are 14 residues in the CDR3. The germline CDR1 and CDR2 sequences are MNHNS and SASEGT. V was shortened by 4 bases and J by 0 bases, with 9 bases between the two germline ends. The CDR3 here is CASSGGQMNTEAFF. The CDR3 nucleotides are TGTGCCAGCAGTGGCGGACAGATGAACACTGAAGCTTTCTTT.